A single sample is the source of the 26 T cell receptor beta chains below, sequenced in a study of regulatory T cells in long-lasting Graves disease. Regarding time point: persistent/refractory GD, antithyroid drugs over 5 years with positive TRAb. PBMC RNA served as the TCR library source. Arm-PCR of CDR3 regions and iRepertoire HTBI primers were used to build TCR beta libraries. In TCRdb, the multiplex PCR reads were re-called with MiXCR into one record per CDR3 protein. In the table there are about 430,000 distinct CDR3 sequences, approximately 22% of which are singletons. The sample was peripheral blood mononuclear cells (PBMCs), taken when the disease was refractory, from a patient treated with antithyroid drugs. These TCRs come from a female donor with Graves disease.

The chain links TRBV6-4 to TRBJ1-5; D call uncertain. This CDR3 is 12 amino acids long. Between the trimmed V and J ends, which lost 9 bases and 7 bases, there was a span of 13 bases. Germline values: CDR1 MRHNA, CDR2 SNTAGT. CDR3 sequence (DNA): TGTGCCAGTCCACCTACCGTCCAGCCCCAGCATTTT. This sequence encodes CASPPTVQPQHF.

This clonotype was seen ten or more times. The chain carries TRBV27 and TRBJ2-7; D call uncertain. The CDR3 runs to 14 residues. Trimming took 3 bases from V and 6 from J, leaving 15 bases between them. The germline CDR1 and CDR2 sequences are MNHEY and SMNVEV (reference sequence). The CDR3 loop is CASSFNGPAAEQYF. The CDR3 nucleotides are TGTGCCAGCAGTTTTAATGGCCCCGCGGCCGAGCAGTACTTC.

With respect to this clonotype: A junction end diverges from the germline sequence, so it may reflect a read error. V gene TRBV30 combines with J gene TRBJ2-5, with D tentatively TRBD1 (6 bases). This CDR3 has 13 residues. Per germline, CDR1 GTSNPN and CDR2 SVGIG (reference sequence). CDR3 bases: TGTGCCTACCAAGGGACAAACCAAGAGGCCCAGTACTTC. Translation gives CAYQGTNQEAQYF.

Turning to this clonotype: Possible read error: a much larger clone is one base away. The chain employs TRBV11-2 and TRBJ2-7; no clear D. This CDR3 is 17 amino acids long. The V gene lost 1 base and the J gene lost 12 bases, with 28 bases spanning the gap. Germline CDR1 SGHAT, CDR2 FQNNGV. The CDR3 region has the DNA TGTGCCAGCAGCTTAGGGACCGGGCGTCTTTTCCAAGAGACCCGGTACTTC. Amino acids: CASSLGTGRLFQETRYF. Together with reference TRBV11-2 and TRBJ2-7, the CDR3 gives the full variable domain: EAGVAQSPRYKIIEKRQSVAFWCNPISGHATLYWYQQILGQGPKLLIQFQNNGVVDDSQLPKDRFSAERLKGVDSTLKIQPAKLEDSAVYLCASSLGTGRLFQETRYFGPGTRLTVT.

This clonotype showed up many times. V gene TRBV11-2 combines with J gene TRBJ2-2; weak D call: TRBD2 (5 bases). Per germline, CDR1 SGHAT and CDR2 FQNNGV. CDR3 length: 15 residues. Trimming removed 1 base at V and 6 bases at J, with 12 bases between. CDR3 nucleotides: TGTGCCAGCAGCTTAGCTACGGGGTGGGCCGGGGAGCTGTTTTTT. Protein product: CASSLATGWAGELFF.

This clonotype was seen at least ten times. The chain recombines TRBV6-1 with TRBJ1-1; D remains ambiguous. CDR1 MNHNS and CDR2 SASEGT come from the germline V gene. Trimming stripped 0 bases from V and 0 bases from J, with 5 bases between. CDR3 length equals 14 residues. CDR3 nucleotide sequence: TGTGCCAGCAGTGAAGCGAGAATGAACACTGAAGCTTTCTTT. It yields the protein CASSEARMNTEAFF.

The CDR3 DNA reads as TGTGCCAGCAGTTTACGGATCCCCCCGGAAAAACTGTTTTTT. Protein product: CASSLRIPPEKLFF. This chain links TRBV12-3 or TRBV12-4 with TRBJ1-4; no definite D call. CDR3 length: 14 residues. With 2 bases removed from V and 8 bases from J, the gap between germline ends came to 12 bases.

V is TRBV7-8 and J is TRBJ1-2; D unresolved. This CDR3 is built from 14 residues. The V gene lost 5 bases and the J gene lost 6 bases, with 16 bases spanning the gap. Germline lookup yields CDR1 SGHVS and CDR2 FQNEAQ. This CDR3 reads CASSIENTVHGYTF. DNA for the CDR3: TGTGCCAGCAGCATAGAGAACACGGTCCATGGCTACACCTTC. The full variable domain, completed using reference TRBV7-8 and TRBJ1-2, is GAGVSQSPRYKVAKRGQDVALRCDPISGHVSLFWYQQALGQGPEFLTYFQNEAQLDKSGLPSDRFFAERPEGSVSTLKIQRTQQEDSAVYLCASSIENTVHGYTFGSGTRLTVV.

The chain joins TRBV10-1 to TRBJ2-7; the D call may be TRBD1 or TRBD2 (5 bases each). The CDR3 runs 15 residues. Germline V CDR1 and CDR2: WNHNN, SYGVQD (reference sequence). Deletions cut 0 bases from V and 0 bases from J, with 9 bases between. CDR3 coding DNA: TGCGCCAGCAGTGAGTCGAGGGACCGCTCCTACGAGCAGTACTTC. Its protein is CASSESRDRSYEQYF.

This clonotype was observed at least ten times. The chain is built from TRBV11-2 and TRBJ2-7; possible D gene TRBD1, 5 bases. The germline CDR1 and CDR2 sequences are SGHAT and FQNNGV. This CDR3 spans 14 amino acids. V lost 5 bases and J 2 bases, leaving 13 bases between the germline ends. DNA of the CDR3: TGTGCCAGCAGCACATCGCAGGGAACCTACGAGCAGTACTTC. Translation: CASSTSQGTYEQYF.

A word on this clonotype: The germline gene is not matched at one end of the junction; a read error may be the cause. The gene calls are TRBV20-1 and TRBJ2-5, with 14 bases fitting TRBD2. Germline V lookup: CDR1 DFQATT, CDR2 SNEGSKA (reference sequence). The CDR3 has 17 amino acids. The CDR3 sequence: CSAARLAGGRGQGTQYF. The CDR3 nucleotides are TGCAGTGCTGCCCGACTAGCGGGAGGGCGGGGTCAAGGGACCCAGTACTTC.

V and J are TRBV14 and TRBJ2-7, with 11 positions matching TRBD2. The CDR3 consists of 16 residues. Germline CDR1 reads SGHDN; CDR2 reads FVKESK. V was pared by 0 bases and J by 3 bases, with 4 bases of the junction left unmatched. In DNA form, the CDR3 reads TGTGCCAGCAGCCAAGAAGCACTAGCGGGAGACTACGAGCAGTACTTC. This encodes CASSQEALAGDYEQYF.

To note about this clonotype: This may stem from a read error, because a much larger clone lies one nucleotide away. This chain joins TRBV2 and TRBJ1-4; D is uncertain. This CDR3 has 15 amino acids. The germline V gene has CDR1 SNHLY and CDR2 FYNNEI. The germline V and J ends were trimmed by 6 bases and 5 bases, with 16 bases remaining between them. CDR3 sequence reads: CASRGVQGLNEKLFF. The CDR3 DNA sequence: TGTGCCAGCAGGGGCGTGCAAGGGCTGAATGAAAAACTGTTTTTT.

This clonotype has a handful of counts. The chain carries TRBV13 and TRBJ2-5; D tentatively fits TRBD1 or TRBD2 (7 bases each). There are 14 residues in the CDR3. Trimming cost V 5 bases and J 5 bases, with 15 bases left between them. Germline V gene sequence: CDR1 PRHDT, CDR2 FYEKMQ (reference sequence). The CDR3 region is CASSSGTVRETQYF. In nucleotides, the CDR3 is TGTGCCAGCAGCAGCGGGACAGTCCGGGAGACCCAGTACTTC.

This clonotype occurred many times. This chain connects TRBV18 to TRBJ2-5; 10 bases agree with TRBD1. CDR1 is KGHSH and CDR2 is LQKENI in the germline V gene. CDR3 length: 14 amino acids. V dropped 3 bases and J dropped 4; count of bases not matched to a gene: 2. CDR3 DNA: TGTGCCAGCTCACCGGACAGGGGGTCAGAGACCCAGTACTTC. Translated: CASSPDRGSETQYF.

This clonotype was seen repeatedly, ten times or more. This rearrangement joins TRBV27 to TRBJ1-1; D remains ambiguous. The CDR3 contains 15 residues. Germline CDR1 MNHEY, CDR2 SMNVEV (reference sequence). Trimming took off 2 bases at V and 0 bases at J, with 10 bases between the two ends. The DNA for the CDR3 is TGTGCCAGCAGTTTAACAGCGATGCTGAACACTGAAGCTTTCTTT. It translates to CASSLTAMLNTEAFF.

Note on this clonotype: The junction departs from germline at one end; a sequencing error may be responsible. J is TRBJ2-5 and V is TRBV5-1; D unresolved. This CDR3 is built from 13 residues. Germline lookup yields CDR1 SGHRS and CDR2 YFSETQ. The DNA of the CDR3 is TGCGCCAGCGGCTTGGTCCTGGGGGAGACCCAGTACTTC. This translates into CASGLVLGETQYF.

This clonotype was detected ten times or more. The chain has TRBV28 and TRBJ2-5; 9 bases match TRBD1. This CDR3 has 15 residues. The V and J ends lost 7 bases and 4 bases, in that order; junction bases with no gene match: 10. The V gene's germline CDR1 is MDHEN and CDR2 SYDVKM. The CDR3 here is CASIPRDRDGETQYF. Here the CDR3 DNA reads TGTGCCAGCATCCCCCGGGACAGGGATGGAGAGACCCAGTACTTC.

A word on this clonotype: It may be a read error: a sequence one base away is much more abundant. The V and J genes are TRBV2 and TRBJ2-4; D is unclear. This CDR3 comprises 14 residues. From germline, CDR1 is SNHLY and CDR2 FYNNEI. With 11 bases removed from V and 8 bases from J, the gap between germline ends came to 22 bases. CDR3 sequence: CAGNEWSVSDIQYF. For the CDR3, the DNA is TGTGCCGGCAACGAATGGTCCGTTTCAGACATTCAGTACTTC.

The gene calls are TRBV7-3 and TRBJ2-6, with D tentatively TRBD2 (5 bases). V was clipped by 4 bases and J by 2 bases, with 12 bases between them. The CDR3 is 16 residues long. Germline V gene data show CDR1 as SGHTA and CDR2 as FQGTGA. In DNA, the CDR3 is TGTGCCAGCAGCTCAGGACTTGGCCCTGGGGCCAACGTCCTGACTTTC. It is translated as CASSSGLGPGANVLTF. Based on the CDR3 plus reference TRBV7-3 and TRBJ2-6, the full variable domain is GAGVSQTPSNKVTEKGKYVELRCDPISGHTALYWYRQSLGQGPEFLIYFQGTGAADDSGLPNDRFFAVRPEGSVSTLKIQRTERGDSAVYLCASSSGLGPGANVLTFGAGSRLTVL.

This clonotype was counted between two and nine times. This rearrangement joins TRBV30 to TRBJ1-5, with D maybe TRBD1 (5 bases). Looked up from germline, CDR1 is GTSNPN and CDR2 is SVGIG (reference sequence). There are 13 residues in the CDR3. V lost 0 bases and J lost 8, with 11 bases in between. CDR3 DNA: TGTGCCTGGAGTGTAAACCGCAGGGAGCCCCAGCATTTT. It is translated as CAWSVNRREPQHF. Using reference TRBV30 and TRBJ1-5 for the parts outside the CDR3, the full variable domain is SQTIHQWPATLVQPVGSPLSLECTVEGTSNPNLYWYRQAAGRGLQLLFYSVGIGQISSEVPQNLSASRPQDRQFILSSKKLLLSDSGFYLCAWSVNRREPQHFGDGTRLSIL.

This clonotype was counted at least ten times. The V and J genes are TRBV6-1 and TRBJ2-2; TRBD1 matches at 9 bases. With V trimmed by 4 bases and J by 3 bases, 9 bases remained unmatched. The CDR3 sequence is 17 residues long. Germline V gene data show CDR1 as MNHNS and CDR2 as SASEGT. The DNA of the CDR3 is TGTGCCAGCAGTGGGCTAACAGGGGGCGCCCACACCGGGGAGCTGTTTTTT. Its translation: CASSGLTGGAHTGELFF.

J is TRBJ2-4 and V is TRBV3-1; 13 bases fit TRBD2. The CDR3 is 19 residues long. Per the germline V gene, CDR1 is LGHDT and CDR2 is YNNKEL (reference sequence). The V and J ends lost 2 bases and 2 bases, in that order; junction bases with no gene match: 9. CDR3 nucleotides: TGTGCCAGCAGCCAAAGCGCGGGACTAGCGGGACTCTCCAAAAACATTCAGTACTTC. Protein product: CASSQSAGLAGLSKNIQYF.

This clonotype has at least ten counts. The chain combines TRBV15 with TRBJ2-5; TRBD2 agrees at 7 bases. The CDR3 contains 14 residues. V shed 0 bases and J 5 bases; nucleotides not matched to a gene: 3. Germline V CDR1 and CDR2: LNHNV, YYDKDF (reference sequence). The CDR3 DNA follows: TGTGCCACCAGCAGAGATAAGGGAGGGGAGACCCAGTACTTC. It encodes CATSRDKGGETQYF.

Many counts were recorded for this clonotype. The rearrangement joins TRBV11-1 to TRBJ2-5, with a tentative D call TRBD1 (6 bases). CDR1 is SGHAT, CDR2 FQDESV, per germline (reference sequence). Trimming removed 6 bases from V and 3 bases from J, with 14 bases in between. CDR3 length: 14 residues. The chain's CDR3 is CASRTPGQEETQYF. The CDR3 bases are TGTGCCAGCAGAACCCCGGGACAAGAAGAGACCCAGTACTTC.

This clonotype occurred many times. The CDR3 loop is CASSFGGNSPLHF. For the CDR3, the DNA is TGTGCCAGCAGTTTTGGGGGAAATTCACCCCTCCACTTT. J is TRBJ1-6 and V is TRBV7-9; tentatively, D is TRBD1 (5 bases). The CDR3 is made up of 13 amino acids. Germline V lookup: CDR1 SEHNR, CDR2 FQNEAQ (reference sequence). V was trimmed by 6 bases and J by 7 bases, leaving 10 bases between them. The full variable domain, rest sourced from reference TRBV7-9 and TRBJ1-6, is DTGVSQNPRHKITKRGQNVTFRCDPISEHNRLYWYRQTLGQGPEFLTYFQNEAQLEKSRLLSDRFSAERPKGSFSTLEIQRTEQGDSAMYLCASSFGGNSPLHFGNGTRLTVT.